The 14 T cell receptor beta chains in this list originate from one sample, sequenced in a study of control samples from healthy donors and cancer patients. Assay: immunoSEQ multiplex PCR; the TCRdb copy retains only in-frame clones and omits some. This sample has hundreds of thousands of clones, with around 90% found just once. The specimen sequenced was PBMCs. Receptor source: a middle-aged man with head and neck cancer.

The CDR3 spells CASSQGPIGSTEAFF. CDR3 nucleotides: TGCGCCAGCAGCCAGGGACCGATTGGGAGCACTGAAGCTTTCTTT. The chain carries TRBV5-1 and TRBJ1-1, with D possibly being TRBD1 (5 bases). The CDR3 contains 15 residues. Trimming removed 4 bases from V and 4 bases from J, with 17 bases in between. CDR1 SGHRS and CDR2 YFSETQ come from the germline V gene.

The chain joins TRBV10-3 to TRBJ1-4; D not resolved. V was trimmed by 8 bases and J by 6 bases, leaving 13 bases between them. The CDR3 runs 13 residues. The germline V gene encodes CDR1 ENHRY and CDR2 SYGVKD. This CDR3 is CAIGRERDEKLFF. Written as DNA, the CDR3 is TGTGCCATCGGGAGGGAAAGGGATGAAAAACTGTTTTTT.

This chain links TRBV28 with TRBJ2-5; D may be TRBD1 or TRBD2 (6 bases each). Germline V gene data show CDR1 as MDHEN and CDR2 as SYDVKM. V was clipped by 2 bases and J by 2 bases, with 15 bases between them. The CDR3 is 16 residues long. The CDR3 DNA is TGTGCCAGCAGTTTAGCGGGACGGACAGATCAAGAGACCCAGTACTTC. It encodes CASSLAGRTDQETQYF.

The gene calls are TRBV5-6 and TRBJ2-7, with 10 bases lining up with TRBD2. V shed 2 bases, J shed 3 bases, and the junction held 5 bases outside the gene matches. The CDR3 runs to 15 residues. Per the germline V gene, CDR1 is SGHDT and CDR2 is YYEEEE. CDR3 sequence (DNA): TGTGCCAGCAGCTTTTACGGGACTAGCGACTACGAGCAGTACTTC. Residues: CASSFYGTSDYEQYF.

The J gene is TRBJ2-2, the V gene TRBV5-5; no definite D call. The CDR3 totals 16 residues. The germline CDR1 and CDR2 sequences are SGHKS and YYEKEE (reference sequence). V was trimmed by 0 bases and J by 4 bases, leaving 13 bases between them. The CDR3: CASSLGPPGGTGELFF. CDR3 nucleotide sequence: TGTGCCAGCAGCTTGGGCCCCCCGGGCGGCACCGGGGAGCTGTTTTTT.

DNA for the CDR3: TGTGCCAGCAGCCAAACGGGGGTTTTTCCCTACGAGCAGTACTTC. It encodes CASSQTGVFPYEQYF. The genes are TRBV14 and TRBJ2-7; maybe TRBD2 (6 bases). Germline V gene sequence: CDR1 SGHDN, CDR2 FVKESK. Trimming cost V 2 bases and J 2 bases, with 13 bases left between them. This CDR3 contains 15 residues. The whole variable domain, filled in from reference TRBV14 and TRBJ2-7, reads EAGVTQFPSHSVIEKGQTVTLRCDPISGHDNLYWYRRVMGKEIKFLLHFVKESKQDESGMPNNRFLAERTGGTYSTLKVQPAELEDSGVYFCASSQTGVFPYEQYFGPGTRLTVT.

This chain uses TRBV5-4 with TRBJ2-7; possible D gene TRBD1, 7 bases. The germline gives CDR1 SGHNT, CDR2 YYREEE (reference sequence). V lost 5 bases and J lost 0, with 9 bases in between. This CDR3 is built from 13 residues. This chain's CDR3 is CASRRDSSYEQYF. For the CDR3, the DNA is TGTGCCAGCAGGCGGGACAGCTCCTACGAGCAGTACTTC.

This clone appeared once. The chain joins TRBV21-1 to TRBJ2-6; the DNA was not used to check the table's D call, TRBD2. TRBV21-1 is reported as a pseudogene. There are 15 residues in the CDR3. The CDR3 sequence is CASSLGLPGANVLTF. The CDR3 DNA is TGTGCCAGCAGCCTTGGACTTCCTGGGGCCAACGTCCTGACTTTC.

The chain recombines TRBV6-5 with TRBJ1-6; D uncertain. Trimming stripped 2 bases from V and 13 bases from J, with 9 bases between. CDR3 length equals 12 residues. Germline V gene data show CDR1 as MNHEY and CDR2 as SVGAGI. The DNA for the CDR3 is TGTGCCAGCAGTTACCCGGGAGAGCCCCTCCACTTT. Residues: CASSYPGEPLHF.

This chain links TRBV7-8 with TRBJ2-1, with D perhaps matching TRBD2 (6 bases). Germline V gene data show CDR1 as SGHVS and CDR2 as FQNEAQ. Trimming removed 5 bases at V and 2 bases at J, with 13 bases between. The CDR3 length is 15 residues. The CDR3 loop reads CASSGGVAAYNEQFF. CDR3 bases: TGTGCCAGCAGCGGAGGGGTAGCGGCCTACAATGAGCAGTTCTTC.

Of note for this clone: The same CDR3 also results from other DNA sequences found in this sample. This rearrangement joins TRBV5-5 to TRBJ2-6; no definite D call. Per the germline V gene, CDR1 is SGHKS and CDR2 is YYEKEE (reference sequence). The CDR3 has 14 residues. V gave up 0 bases and J gave up 4 bases, with 5 bases separating them. The CDR3 protein is CASSLGSGANVLTF. The CDR3 nucleotides read TGTGCCAGCAGCTTGGGGTCCGGGGCCAACGTCCTGACTTTC.

V gene TRBV7-6 combines with J gene TRBJ2-3; D uncertain. CDR3 length: 12 amino acids. V dropped 5 bases and J dropped 4 bases, with 7 bases sitting between them. Germline V CDR1 and CDR2: SGHVS, FNYEAQ. CDR3 sequence reads: CASSASPDTQYF. CDR3 bases: TGTGCCAGCAGCGCCTCCCCAGATACGCAGTATTTT.

This clone has a handful of counts. A much larger clone differs by one base, so this may be a read error. The chain employs TRBV19 and TRBJ2-6; D not resolved. Germline values: CDR1 LNHDA, CDR2 SQIVND (reference sequence). This CDR3 has 16 residues. The chain's CDR3 is CASIIDHDSGANVLTF. The CDR3 region has the DNA TGTGCCAGTATTATAGATCACGACTCTGGGGCCAACGTCCTGACTTTC.

Comment on this clone: This CDR3 is also generated by other DNA sequences in the sample. For the CDR3, the DNA is TGTGCCAGTAGTGGGGACAGGGGGAATTCACCCCTCCACTTT. As protein: CASSGDRGNSPLHF. The rearrangement uses TRBV19 and TRBJ1-6; 11 nucleotides match TRBD1. Germline CDR1 and CDR2: LNHDA and SQIVND (reference sequence). The V gene end was trimmed by 5 bases and the J gene end by 7 bases; junction bases not matched to a gene: 1. This CDR3 has 14 residues.